These T cell receptor beta chains were read from a single sample in a study of T cell repertoires in cytomegalovirus infection. Their specific antigens are unknown. Each CDR3 protein is one row after TCRdb ran MiXCR on the reads. Here the sample spans 100,000 to 150,000 distinct CDR3 sequences, around 30% being singletons. Here the sequenced sample was CD8+ T cells from cultured PBMCs, taken from culture after CMV antigen stimulation. The receptors originated from a human donor in good health (CMV status not recorded). Some clones in this sample may be carry-over from other donors' samples. Each CDR3 is given with its conserved first and last residue. D genes are given only for firm matches. Not every row has a clone size; where given, it reads once, few, many or a size class.

d_call	v_call	clone_size	j_call	cdr3_nt	cdr3_aa
NA	TRBV7-2	many	TRBJ2-5	TGTGCCAGCAGCCAAAACGGACGGGGCGCCCAAGAGACCCAGTACTTC	CASSQNGRGAQETQYF
TRBD1	TRBV4-1	NA	TRBJ2-7	TGCGCCAGCAGCCAAGTGGTCAGGGGGTCGGAAGAGCAGTACTTC	CASSQVVRGSEEQYF
NA	TRBV7-6	many	TRBJ1-6	TGTGCCAGCAGCTTAGCTGGGGTTTCACCCCTCCACTTT	CASSLAGVSPLHF
NA	TRBV2	many	TRBJ1-1	TGTGCCAGCAGTCAGGGATCCCCTTTCTTT	CASSQGSPFF
NA	TRBV7-8	few	TRBJ1-5	TGTGCCAGCAGCTTAGCGGAGACAGCCCATAGCAATCAGCCCCAGCATTTT	CASSLAETAHSNQPQHF
NA	TRBV4-1	NA	TRBJ2-1	TGCGCCAGCAGCCCAAGCGGTGGGCAGGGGTTTAGCTCCTACAATGAGCAGTTCTTC	CASSPSGGQGFSSYNEQFF
TRBD1	TRBV7-9	few	TRBJ1-2	TGTGCCAGCAGCCTGTCCGGGACAGCTAGAGGCTACACCTTC	CASSLSGTARGYTF
NA	TRBV20-1	NA	TRBJ2-5	TGCAGTGTCAGGTCCCGGACCCAGTACTTC	CSVRSRTQYF
TRBD1	TRBV27	NA	TRBJ1-5	TGTGCCAGCAGTCCGCTCAAGACAGGGAGCGAGCCTCAGCCCCAGCATTTT	CASSPLKTGSEPQPQHF
TRBD2	TRBV20-1	NA	TRBJ2-1	TGCAGTGCTAGAGAAAGACTAGCGGGGGCGATCAATGAGCAGTTCTTC	CSARERLAGAINEQFF
NA	TRBV29-1	NA	TRBJ2-2	TGCAGCGCCTTACGACGAGACGGGGAGCTGTTTTTT	CSALRRDGELFF
NA	TRBV7-9	few	TRBJ2-5	TGTGCCAGCAGCTTACACGGGGAACAAGAGACCCAGTACTTC	CASSLHGEQETQYF
TRBD1	TRBV10-3	few	TRBJ2-1	TGTGCCATCAGCGGGACAGATAACAATGAGCAGTTCTTC	CAISGTDNNEQFF
TRBD2	TRBV6-2/TRBV6-3	few	TRBJ2-1	TGTGCCAGCACTTACAGAGCGGGGGCCTACAATGAGCAGTTCTTC	CASTYRAGAYNEQFF
NA	TRBV6-1	few	TRBJ1-1	TGTGCCAGCAGTATACGAATATACGGGTCTGGGGTGAACACTGAAGCTTTCTTT	CASSIRIYGSGVNTEAFF
TRBD1	TRBV28	NA	TRBJ1-2	TGTGCCAGCAGACATCCCCCAGGACAGGGGATCTACTATGGCTACACCTTC	CASRHPPGQGIYYGYTF
NA	TRBV4-2	once	TRBJ1-2	TGTGCCAGCAGCCAAGATCACCGTTTCCAAGGGTATTTTGGCTACACCTTC	CASSQDHRFQGYFGYTF
NA	TRBV12-5	NA	TRBJ1-4	TGTGCTAGTGGTTTTTCGCGTCTAGACACCATTAATGAAAAACTGTTTTTT	CASGFSRLDTINEKLFF
NA	TRBV20-1	NA	TRBJ1-5	TGCAGTGCTAGAGGCCGTGGGTTTGCCAGCAATCAGCCCCAGCATTTT	CSARGRGFASNQPQHF
TRBD1	TRBV6-6	NA	TRBJ2-3	TGTGCCAGCGGACAGGGGGCCGTCACAGATACGCAGTATTTT	CASGQGAVTDTQYF
NA	TRBV7-9	NA	TRBJ2-1	TGTGCCAGCAGCTTAGTGGGACATGTAAATGAGCAGTTCTTC	CASSLVGHVNEQFF
NA	TRBV10-3	NA	TRBJ2-5	TGTGCCATCAGTGAGTTCCGAGATCGAGGCGTGGAGACCCAGTACTTC	CAISEFRDRGVETQYF
TRBD1	TRBV20-1	NA	TRBJ2-7	TGCAGTGCTAGATCTTACCCGGGACAGGGGATCTACGAGCAGTACTTC	CSARSYPGQGIYEQYF
TRBD1	TRBV4-1	NA	TRBJ1-5	TGCGCCAGCAGCCATGACAGGGGTAGCAATCAGCCCCAGCATTTT	CASSHDRGSNQPQHF
NA	TRBV7-2	few	TRBJ2-1	TGTGCCAGCAGCCCTACAGGGAGGAGCTCCTACAATGAGCAGTTCTTC	CASSPTGRSSYNEQFF
NA	TRBV7-8	NA	TRBJ1-2	TGTGCCAGCACCAGCAGGGAAAATGGCTACACCTTC	CASTSRENGYTF
NA	TRBV5-8	NA	TRBJ1-5	TGTGCCAGCAGCTCGGTCATTGGGGGGCTCAGGAATCAGCCCCAGCATTTT	CASSSVIGGLRNQPQHF
NA	TRBV14	few	TRBJ2-2	TGTGCCAGCAGCCAAACTCGGGGGAACACCGGGGAGCTGTTTTTT	CASSQTRGNTGELFF
NA	TRBV11-2	NA	TRBJ2-1	TGTGCCAGCAGCCCTTACCCCCTTACACAGGATAGTACCTACAATGAGCAGTTCTTC	CASSPYPLTQDSTYNEQFF
TRBD1	TRBV7-9	few	TRBJ1-2	TGTGCCAGCAGCCTCATTTGGGGACAGCCTTATGGCTACACCTTC	CASSLIWGQPYGYTF
TRBD1	TRBV2	NA	TRBJ2-5	TGTGCCAGCAGGGAACAGGGGAATCAAGAGACCCAGTACTTC	CASREQGNQETQYF
NA	TRBV2	NA	TRBJ1-2	TGTGCCAGCAGTGACAGGGCCTATGGCTACACCTTC	CASSDRAYGYTF
TRBD1	TRBV25-1	NA	TRBJ1-6	TGTGCCAGCAGTGGGGCCGGGACAGCCTATAATTCACCCCTCCACTTT	CASSGAGTAYNSPLHF
TRBD2	TRBV20-1	NA	TRBJ2-1	TGCAGTGCTAGAGCTGATAGCGGGGGTGAGCAGTTCTTC	CSARADSGGEQFF
TRBD2	TRBV5-1	NA	TRBJ2-7	TGCGCCAGCAGCCCGGGACTAGCGGGGGTTCCAGGGGAGCAGTACTTC	CASSPGLAGVPGEQYF